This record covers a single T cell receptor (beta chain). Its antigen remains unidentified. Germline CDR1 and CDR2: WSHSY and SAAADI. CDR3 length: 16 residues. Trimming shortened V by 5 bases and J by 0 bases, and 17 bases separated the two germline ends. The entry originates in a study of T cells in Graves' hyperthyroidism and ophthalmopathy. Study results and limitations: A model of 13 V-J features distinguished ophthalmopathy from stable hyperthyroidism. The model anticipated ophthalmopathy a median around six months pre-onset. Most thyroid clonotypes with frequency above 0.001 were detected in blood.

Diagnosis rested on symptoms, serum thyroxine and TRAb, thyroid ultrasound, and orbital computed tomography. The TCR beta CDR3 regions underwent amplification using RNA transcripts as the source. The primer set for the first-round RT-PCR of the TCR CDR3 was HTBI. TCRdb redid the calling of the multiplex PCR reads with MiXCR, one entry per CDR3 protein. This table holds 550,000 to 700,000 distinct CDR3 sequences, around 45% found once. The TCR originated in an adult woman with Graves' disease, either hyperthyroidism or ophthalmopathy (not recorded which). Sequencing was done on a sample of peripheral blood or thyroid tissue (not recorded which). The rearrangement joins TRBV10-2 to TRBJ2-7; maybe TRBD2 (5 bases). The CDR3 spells CASSNGAPRDSYEQYF. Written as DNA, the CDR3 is TGCGCCAGCAGTAACGGCGCTCCGAGGGACTCCTACGAGCAGTACTTC.